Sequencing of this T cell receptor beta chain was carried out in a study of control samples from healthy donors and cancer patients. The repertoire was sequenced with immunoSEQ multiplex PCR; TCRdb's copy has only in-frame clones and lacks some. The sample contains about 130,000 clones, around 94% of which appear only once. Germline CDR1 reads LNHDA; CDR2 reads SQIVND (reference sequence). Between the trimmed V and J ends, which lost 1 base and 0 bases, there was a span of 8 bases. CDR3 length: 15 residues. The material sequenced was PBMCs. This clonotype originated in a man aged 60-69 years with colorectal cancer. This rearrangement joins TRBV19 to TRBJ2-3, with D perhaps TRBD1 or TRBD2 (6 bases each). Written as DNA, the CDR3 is TGTGCCAGTAGTATAGCCGGGGGCAGCACAGATACGCAGTATTTT. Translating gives CASSIAGGSTDTQYF.